Below, 27 T cell receptor beta chains from the same sample are listed, as sequenced in a study of blood T cell repertoires in COVID-19 (dated by TCRdb to the early 2020s). The library was produced with the immunoSEQ multiplex PCR assay. TCRdb carries this immuneACCESS record with in-frame sequences only. Its versions omit some clonotypes, under half of them owing to an unresolved V gene in the studies checked, with the rest unexplained. This sample is represented by 90,000 to 140,000 clones; roughly 80% of them were singletons. 15% of the sample is held by the ten biggest clonotypes. The specimen was peripheral blood. The receptors were sampled from an elderly woman with acute or convalescent COVID-19.

This rearrangement joins TRBV12-5 to TRBJ1-5; tentatively, D is TRBD1 (5 bases). Germline V gene lookup returns CDR1 LGHNT and CDR2 FRNRAP. The CDR3 runs to 15 residues. V was cut by 4 bases and J by 3 bases, with 13 bases left in between. CDR3 nucleotides: TGTGCTAGTGGTTCAGGGCCGGGTCCCAATCAGCCCCAGCATTTT. This encodes CASGSGPGPNQPQHF.

The rearrangement joins TRBV14 to TRBJ2-2; 12 nucleotides line up with TRBD2. V lost 0 bases to trimming and J lost 16 bases; unmatched junction nucleotides: 18. The CDR3 is made up of 18 amino acids. CDR1 SGHDN and CDR2 FVKESK come from the germline V gene. CDR3 in DNA: TGTGCCAGCAGCCAAGATAGGATAGAGACTAGCGGGAGCCGCGGGAGGTTTTTT. It translates to CASSQDRIETSGSRGRFF.

This sequence joins TRBV5-4 and TRBJ2-5; unclear D gene. CDR1 and CDR2 from the germline V gene are SGHNT and YYREEE (reference sequence). V was shortened by 0 bases and J by 4 bases, with 4 bases between the two germline ends. CDR3 length: 12 amino acids. In DNA form, the CDR3 reads TGTGCCAGCAGCTTGGTTCGAGAGACCCAGTACTTC. Encoded protein: CASSLVRETQYF.

The V call is TRBV5-1, the J call TRBJ2-3, with TRBD2 matching 7 bases. The V segment lost 2 bases and the J segment 0 bases; nucleotides outside the gene matches: 3. This CDR3 comprises 15 residues. Looked up from germline, CDR1 is SGHRS and CDR2 is YFSETQ. The CDR3 sequence is CASSFTSVSTDTQYF. In nucleotides, the CDR3 is TGCGCCAGCAGCTTCACTAGCGTTAGCACAGATACGCAGTATTTT.

The chain employs TRBV19 and TRBJ2-7; TRBD2 agrees at 11 bases. This CDR3 spans 15 amino acids. The ends lost 6 bases at V and 3 bases at J; junction bases unmatched: 7. The germline CDR1 and CDR2 sequences are LNHDA and SQIVND (reference sequence). The CDR3, as DNA: TGTGCCAGTAGCCCTAGCGGGAGGACCTTCTACGAGCAGTACTTC. It encodes CASSPSGRTFYEQYF.

This clone appeared once. This chain joins TRBV7-9 and TRBJ1-5, with D possibly TRBD1 on 6 matching bases. Germline V gene lookup returns CDR1 SEHNR and CDR2 FQNEAQ (reference sequence). Trimming left V 3 bases short and J 4 bases short, with 10 bases between. The CDR3 has 14 amino acids. The CDR3, as DNA: TGTGCCAGCAGCTTTTGGGGGCAGAATCAGCCCCAGCATTTT. Its protein product is CASSFWGQNQPQHF.

The chain is built from TRBV5-1 and TRBJ2-7, with a possible D match to TRBD1 (6 bases). Trimming cost V 0 bases and J 0 bases, with 13 bases left between them. In germline, CDR1 is SGHRS, CDR2 YFSETQ. This CDR3 contains 16 residues. The CDR3 loop reads CASSLDDRRSSYEQYF. The CDR3 bases are TGCGCCAGCAGCTTGGATGACAGGCGTAGCTCCTACGAGCAGTACTTC.

This clone was seen at least ten times. V usage is TRBV4-1 and J usage is TRBJ2-6; D call uncertain. The V end was cut by 0 bases, the J end by 4 bases, with 13 bases between. This CDR3 has 17 residues. Germline CDR1 is MGHRA and CDR2 is YSYEKL. The CDR3 coding sequence is TGCGCCAGCAGCCAAGACCCGGCAGGCCTCGGGGCCAACGTCCTGACTTTC. Protein sequence: CASSQDPAGLGANVLTF.

The J gene is TRBJ2-2, the V gene TRBV2; D may be TRBD1 (6 bases). The CDR3 covers 14 residues. Germline V gene data show CDR1 as SNHLY and CDR2 as FYNNEI. The V end lost 3 bases, the J end lost 1 base, and 6 bases lay between the germline ends. The CDR3 sequence is CASSEDRNTGELFF. In DNA form, the CDR3 reads TGTGCCAGCAGTGAGGACAGGAACACCGGGGAGCTGTTTTTT.

The V and J genes are TRBV13 and TRBJ2-7, with D perhaps TRBD1 (5 bases). CDR1 and CDR2 (germline): PRHDT, FYEKMQ (reference sequence). With 3 bases removed from V and 3 bases from J, the gap between germline ends came to 12 bases. The CDR3 consists of 14 residues. CDR3 region: CASSFRVGIYEQYV. CDR3 in DNA: TGTGCCAGCAGCTTCAGGGTAGGGATCTACGAGCAGTACGTC.

The V gene is TRBV20-1, the J gene TRBJ2-1, with 11 bases aligning to TRBD2. CDR1 and CDR2 from the germline V gene are DFQATT and SNEGSKA (reference sequence). CDR3 length equals 14 residues. V was clipped by 6 bases and J by 10 bases; unmatched bases: 11. For the CDR3, the DNA is TGCAGTGCGAGTAGCGGGGGGGGAACAATCGAGCAGTTCTTC. Protein: CSASSGGGTIEQFF.

The V gene is TRBV5-1, the J gene TRBJ2-7, with D possibly being TRBD1 (5 bases). Trimming took off 0 bases at V and 7 bases at J, with 14 bases between the two ends. Germline values: CDR1 SGHRS, CDR2 YFSETQ. CDR3 size: 14 residues. CDR3 in amino acids: CASSLAGPPLEQYF. The CDR3 DNA reads as TGCGCCAGCAGCTTGGCAGGGCCGCCGCTTGAGCAGTACTTC.

This chain links TRBV14 with TRBJ2-1, with 15 bases fitting TRBD2. There are 17 residues in the CDR3. CDR1 and CDR2 (germline): SGHDN, FVKESK. V dropped 1 base and J dropped 6; count of bases not matched to a gene: 4. The CDR3 DNA follows: TGTGCCAGCAGCCAAGTTAAGGGACTAGCGGGAGGCAATGAGCAGTTCTTC. As protein: CASSQVKGLAGGNEQFF. Combining the CDR3 with reference TRBV14 and TRBJ2-1 gives the whole variable domain EAGVTQFPSHSVIEKGQTVTLRCDPISGHDNLYWYRRVMGKEIKFLLHFVKESKQDESGMPNNRFLAERTGGTYSTLKVQPAELEDSGVYFCASSQVKGLAGGNEQFFGPGTRLTVL.

This chain connects TRBV5-1 to TRBJ1-1; 9 nucleotides match TRBD1. V gave up 5 bases and J gave up 1 base; unmatched junction bases: 3. The CDR3 spans 14 residues. In germline, CDR1 is SGHRS, CDR2 YFSETQ. CDR3 residues: CASRQQGANTEAFF. CDR3 nucleotide sequence: TGCGCCAGCAGGCAACAGGGGGCGAACACTGAAGCTTTCTTT.

CDR3 in DNA: TGTGCCAGCATGACGTATGGCGGGAGAGCCTACAATGAGCAGTTCTTC. Protein: CASMTYGGRAYNEQFF. This chain links TRBV7-2 with TRBJ2-1; 7 bases are shared with TRBD2. This CDR3 contains 16 residues. V dropped 7 bases and J dropped 2; count of bases not matched to a gene: 11. The germline gives CDR1 SGHTA, CDR2 FQGNSA.

V is TRBV28 and J is TRBJ2-3; TRBD2 agrees at 8 bases. V gave up 7 bases and J gave up 1 base; unmatched junction bases: 10. Germline loops: CDR1 MDHEN, CDR2 SYDVKM. CDR3 size: 16 residues. CDR3 bases: TGTGCCAGCATTCAAAGCGGGAGCGCCGGCACAGATACGCAGTATTTT. It yields the protein CASIQSGSAGTDTQYF.

The V gene is TRBV11-3, the J gene TRBJ2-5; possible D gene TRBD2, 7 bases. The CDR3 length is 18 residues. V lost 5 bases, J lost 2 bases, and 24 bases lay in between. Germline-derived CDR1 and CDR2 are SGHNT and YENEEA. CDR3 residues: CASSLSLGGGPWQETQYF. The CDR3 nucleotides read TGTGCCAGCAGCCTGAGCTTGGGGGGGGGCCCGTGGCAAGAGACCCAGTACTTC. The full variable domain, completed using reference TRBV11-3 and TRBJ2-5, is EAGVVQSPRYKIIEKKQPVAFWCNPISGHNTLYWYLQNLGQGPELLIRYENEEAVDDSQLPKDRFSAERLKGVDSTLKIQPAELGDSAVYLCASSLSLGGGPWQETQYFGPGTRLLVL.

This chain links TRBV7-2 with TRBJ2-1, with D possibly being TRBD2 (6 bases). V lost 4 bases and J 9 bases, leaving 13 bases between the germline ends. CDR3 length equals 13 residues. Germline values: CDR1 SGHTA, CDR2 FQGNSA. CDR3: CASSSRRRGEQFF. The CDR3 bases are TGTGCCAGCAGCTCCCGGCGGAGGGGTGAGCAGTTCTTC. The full variable domain, in which reference TRBV7-2 and TRBJ2-1 provide the parts outside the CDR3, is GAGVSQSPSNKVTEKGKDVELRCDPISGHTALYWYRQSLGQGLEFLIYFQGNSAPDKSGLPSDRFSAERTGGSVSTLTIQRTQQEDSAVYLCASSSRRRGEQFFGPGTRLTVL.

The chain links TRBV5-5 to TRBJ2-5, with 11 positions matching TRBD2. Trimming removed 3 bases from V and 4 bases from J; junction bases left unmatched: 8. This CDR3 region has 16 residues. Germline loops: CDR1 SGHKS, CDR2 YYEKEE (reference sequence). The CDR3, as DNA: TGTGCCAGCAGCTCTGGCCGGACTAGCGGGCCAGAGACCCAGTACTTC. Its protein is CASSSGRTSGPETQYF.

V is TRBV21-1 and J is TRBJ2-1; the listed D gene, TRBD2, was not tested against the DNA. TRBV21-1 is tagged as a pseudogene. The CDR3 runs 21 residues. In DNA form, the CDR3 reads TGTGCCAGCAGCAATAAATCGGAGGGACTAGCGGGAGGTAGGCGATACAATGAGCAGTTCTTC. This encodes CASSNKSEGLAGGRRYNEQFF.

J is TRBJ1-4 and V is TRBV3-1 (or the pseudogene TRBV3-2); no clear D gene. The V end lost 4 bases, the J end lost 1 base, and 10 bases lay between the germline ends. The V gene's germline CDR1 is LGHDT and CDR2 YNNKEL (reference sequence). The CDR3 is 15 residues long. The CDR3 here is CASSLPTGTNEKLFF. The DNA for the CDR3 is TGTGCCAGCAGCCTCCCCACCGGAACTAATGAAAAACTGTTTTTT.

There are a few counts of this clone. V usage is TRBV6-4 and J usage is TRBJ2-1; TRBD1 agrees at 8 bases. The CDR3 runs 14 residues. Germline V CDR1 and CDR2: MRHNA, SNTAGT. The trim removed 1 base at V and 7 bases at J, leaving 3 bases unmatched. The CDR3 region is CASSDFRQGNEQFF. Here the CDR3 DNA reads TGTGCCAGCAGTGACTTTAGACAGGGGAATGAGCAGTTCTTC.

This clone has just one count. This chain uses TRBV18 with TRBJ2-7; 12 positions match TRBD2. The germline CDR1 and CDR2 sequences are KGHSH and LQKENI. V gave up 3 bases and J gave up 3 bases; unmatched junction bases: 6. The CDR3 consists of 16 residues. DNA for the CDR3: TGTGCCAGCTCACCCCAGACTAGCGGGAGAGGCTACGAGCAGTACTTC. It encodes CASSPQTSGRGYEQYF.

This chain joins TRBV2 and TRBJ2-1, with D hard to call. The CDR3 has 10 amino acids. Trimming removed 3 bases from V and 10 bases from J, with 4 bases in between. Germline values: CDR1 SNHLY, CDR2 FYNNEI. The CDR3 region is CASSDMEQFF. The CDR3 coding sequence is TGTGCCAGCAGTGATATGGAGCAGTTCTTC. The full variable domain, its missing parts supplied by reference TRBV2 and TRBJ2-1, is EPEVTQTPSHQVTQMGQEVILRCVPISNHLYFYWYRQILGQKVEFLVSFYNNEISEKSEIFDDQFSVERPDGSNFTLKIRSTKLEDSAMYFCASSDMEQFFGPGTRLTVL.

This chain links TRBV15 with TRBJ1-5; the match to TRBD1 covers 9 bases. The CDR3 runs 17 residues. With 3 bases clipped from V and 4 bases from J, the junction kept 10 bases outside the gene matches. In germline, CDR1 is LNHNV, CDR2 YYDKDF (reference sequence). The CDR3: CATSRGRQGVDNQPQHF. CDR3 DNA: TGTGCCACCAGCAGGGGTAGACAGGGGGTGGATAATCAGCCCCAGCATTTT.

V usage is TRBV27 and J usage is TRBJ2-1; 13 positions agree with TRBD2. Germline lookup yields CDR1 MNHEY and CDR2 SMNVEV (reference sequence). V was clipped by 3 bases and J by 10 bases; unmatched bases: 9. This CDR3 has 16 amino acids. The CDR3 region is CASSFPTSGRAREQFF. CDR3 coding DNA: TGTGCCAGCAGTTTCCCTACTAGCGGGAGGGCTCGGGAGCAGTTCTTC.

V usage is TRBV5-1 and J usage is TRBJ2-7, with 12 bases that match TRBD2. Germline V gene data show CDR1 as SGHRS and CDR2 as YFSETQ. This CDR3 is 14 amino acids long. With 6 bases clipped from V and 2 bases from J, the junction kept 3 bases outside the gene matches. This CDR3 is CASTTSGGTYEQYF. The CDR3 nucleotides are TGCGCCAGCACTACTAGCGGGGGGACCTACGAGCAGTACTTC.